This paragraph reports one TCR beta chain. Antigen unknown. V shed 5 bases and J shed 0 bases, with 13 bases lying between them. Germline lookup yields CDR1 LNHDA and CDR2 SQIVND (reference sequence). The length of the CDR3 is 15 residues. The data were obtained in a study of T cell repertoires in cytomegalovirus infection. Study observations and caveats: Within the response measured ex vivo, HLA-C-restricted CMV-specific TCR beta clonotypes were dominant.

TCRdb called the reads again in MiXCR, with one record for every CDR3 protein. This sample has some 800,000 distinct CDR3 sequences, with just under 30% found just once. The sequences come from cultured CD8+ T cells from PBMCs, collected from culture after CMV antigen stimulation. This sequence joins TRBV19 and TRBJ1-2; D is ambiguous. The receptor comes from a human donor in good health (CMV status not recorded). Some clones in this sample may be carry-over from other donors' samples. Here the CDR3 reads CASSPSRLANYGYTF. The CDR3 DNA reads TGTGCCAGTAGTCCGTCCCGGCTAGCTAACTATGGCTACACCTTC.